The 19 T cell receptor beta chains given below trace back to one sample, sequenced in a study of T cell responses to AZD1222 COVID-19 vaccine. Repertoires were generated with immunoSEQ multiplex PCR, while TCRdb's copy carries only in-frame clones and drops some. Among fewer than 150,000 clones listed, about 85% were seen once. This specimen was peripheral blood, taken on day 0 of AZD1222 vaccination. All receptors derive from an adult in good health.

The rearrangement joins TRBV28 to TRBJ1-1; 10 bases are shared with TRBD1. Germline-derived CDR1 and CDR2 are MDHEN and SYDVKM. V gave up 2 bases and J gave up 11 bases; unmatched junction bases: 5. The CDR3 runs to 13 residues. This CDR3 is CASSLGQGEIAFF. In nucleotides, the CDR3 is TGTGCCAGCAGTTTAGGACAGGGGGAAATTGCTTTCTTT.

This chain joins TRBV5-4 and TRBJ1-2; 11 bases are shared with TRBD1. Germline lookup yields CDR1 SGHNT and CDR2 YYREEE (reference sequence). The CDR3 has 12 residues. V gave up 10 bases and J gave up 6 bases; unmatched junction bases: 5. The CDR3 sequence is CAGGQGDNGYTF. CDR3 nucleotide sequence: TGTGCCGGGGGACAGGGGGACAATGGCTACACCTTC.

DNA of the CDR3: TGTGCCACCGTTGGGGGAACTGAAGCTTTCTTT. It specifies CATVGGTEAFF. V usage is TRBV19 and J usage is TRBJ1-1, with D perhaps TRBD1 (5 bases). V was clipped by 10 bases and J by 5 bases, with 11 bases between them. The CDR3 is made up of 11 amino acids. Per the germline V gene, CDR1 is LNHDA and CDR2 is SQIVND (reference sequence).

This chain connects TRBV5-5 to TRBJ1-5; TRBD1 is a possible D gene (6 bases). The CDR3 runs 15 residues. V was pared by 4 bases and J by 4 bases, with 15 bases between. Germline-derived CDR1 and CDR2 are SGHKS and YYEKEE (reference sequence). The CDR3 nucleotides read TGTGCCAGCAGCGAGGGGACATTGGGTAATCAGCCCCAGCATTTT. Translating it yields CASSEGTLGNQPQHF.

V and J are TRBV12-3 or TRBV12-4 and TRBJ1-2; no clear D gene. V lost 3 bases to trimming and J lost 0 bases, with 5 bases between them. The CDR3 is 13 amino acids. CDR3 nucleotide sequence: TGTGCCAGCAGTTTTGGGTCTAACTATGGCTACACCTTC. Translated, it gives CASSFGSNYGYTF.

This rearrangement joins TRBV5-6 to TRBJ2-7; D tentatively fits TRBD1 or TRBD2 (5 bases each). V gave up 4 bases and J gave up 3 bases, with 14 bases separating them. The CDR3 loop spans 14 amino acids. Germline-derived CDR1 and CDR2 are SGHDT and YYEEEE. The CDR3 coding sequence is TGTGCCAGCAGCCCCGGGGCAACTTACTACGAGCAGTACTTC. Its translation is CASSPGATYYEQYF.

The chain couples TRBV25-1 to TRBJ1-5; D is unclear. CDR3 length: 13 amino acids. Germline V lookup: CDR1 MGHDK, CDR2 SYGVNS. V lost 7 bases, J lost 1 base, and 8 bases lay in between. The CDR3 bases are TGTGCCAGCACCAAAAGGAGCAATCAGCCCCAGCATTTT. It translates to CASTKRSNQPQHF.

This clone appeared a few times. The rearrangement joins TRBV10-3 to TRBJ1-1, with 7 bases fitting TRBD1. CDR1 is ENHRY, CDR2 SYGVKD, per germline. V gave up 7 bases and J gave up 4 bases; unmatched junction bases: 6. The CDR3 sequence is 13 residues long. The CDR3 sequence: CAIMGQGGTEAFF. The CDR3 coding sequence is TGTGCCATCATGGGGCAGGGGGGCACTGAAGCTTTCTTT.

This sequence joins TRBV5-1 and TRBJ2-5; D is ambiguous. CDR1 and CDR2 from the germline V gene are SGHRS and YFSETQ. V shed 7 bases and J shed 1 base, with 11 bases lying between them. The CDR3 runs 13 residues. DNA for the CDR3: TGCGCCAGCTCCCGGCCGGCCCAAGAGACCCAGTACTTC. Its translation is CASSRPAQETQYF.

This clone was counted once. The V gene is TRBV30, the J gene TRBJ1-5; possibly TRBD1 for D (5 bases). The CDR3 consists of 13 residues. From germline, CDR1 is GTSNPN and CDR2 SVGIG (reference sequence). V dropped 2 bases and J dropped 7 bases, with 12 bases sitting between them. CDR3 bases: TGTGCCTGGAGTCCGCAGGGTAGCCAGCCCCAGCATTTT. Encoded protein: CAWSPQGSQPQHF.

J is TRBJ1-6 and V is TRBV7-9, with TRBD1 matching 7 bases. The germline V gene encodes CDR1 SEHNR and CDR2 FQNEAQ (reference sequence). This CDR3 is built from 14 residues. V was pared by 1 base and J by 10 bases, with 4 bases of the junction left unmatched. Here the CDR3 DNA reads TGTGCCAGCAGCTTAGGGCAGGGGGTCTCACCCCTCCACTTT. It translates to CASSLGQGVSPLHF.

The V and J genes are TRBV28 and TRBJ2-6, with TRBD1 identical over 7 bases. V was clipped by 4 bases and J by 4 bases; unmatched bases: 4. The CDR3 consists of 15 residues. Per the germline V gene, CDR1 is MDHEN and CDR2 is SYDVKM. DNA for the CDR3: TGTGCCAGCAGTTCGACAGGGAACGGGGCCAACGTCCTGACTTTC. Its translation is CASSSTGNGANVLTF.

The rearrangement links TRBV9 to TRBJ2-1, with D possibly TRBD1 on 5 matching bases. Trimming took 0 bases from V and 5 from J, leaving 12 bases between them. The CDR3 has 15 amino acids. CDR1 is SGDLS and CDR2 is YYNGEE in the germline V gene. The CDR3 DNA sequence: TGTGCCAGCAGCGTAGGACAGCCCGTAAACAATGAGCAGTTCTTC. Residues: CASSVGQPVNNEQFF.

J is TRBJ1-1 and V is TRBV3-1 (or the pseudogene TRBV3-2), with 7 bases that match TRBD1. Germline CDR1 is LGHDT and CDR2 is YNNKEL (reference sequence). Germline trimming cut 0 bases from V and 7 bases from J; bases unmatched to any gene: 2. This CDR3 has 13 residues. The CDR3 region has the DNA TGTGCCAGCAGCCAAGATAGACAGGGTGAAGCTTTCTTT. Protein product: CASSQDRQGEAFF.

The chain links TRBV18 to TRBJ1-6; a possible D gene is TRBD1 (5 bases). The CDR3 consists of 15 residues. Germline-derived CDR1 and CDR2 are KGHSH and LQKENI. V was trimmed by 1 base and J by 8 bases, leaving 12 bases between them. The chain's CDR3 is CASSPRVGGDSPLHF. CDR3 nucleotides: TGTGCCAGCTCACCACGGGTGGGGGGGGATTCACCCCTCCACTTT.

The chain carries TRBV5-4 and TRBJ1-4; D is unclear. The ends were cut back, 1 base at V and 4 bases at J, with 11 bases in the middle. Germline V gene lookup returns CDR1 SGHNT and CDR2 YYREEE (reference sequence). The CDR3 has 15 residues. This chain's CDR3 is CASSLKETLNEKLFF. The CDR3 DNA reads TGTGCCAGCAGCTTGAAGGAAACTCTTAATGAAAAACTGTTTTTT.

CDR3 nucleotide sequence: TGTGCCAGCAGTGAGGGGACAGGGGTATCCTACGAGCAGTACTTC. Amino acids: CASSEGTGVSYEQYF. The chain combines TRBV2 with TRBJ2-7, with TRBD1 matching over 10 bases. Germline V gene sequence: CDR1 SNHLY, CDR2 FYNNEI. This CDR3 spans 15 amino acids. J lost 1 base, V lost 3 bases, and 3 bases had no gene match.

The V gene is TRBV19, the J gene TRBJ2-1; 13 bases match TRBD2. The V gene's germline CDR1 is LNHDA and CDR2 SQIVND (reference sequence). The CDR3 contains 16 residues. The ends lost 4 bases at V and 8 bases at J; junction bases unmatched: 8. The CDR3 DNA reads as TGTGCCAGTAGTACCCAACTAGCGGGGGGGCACTATGAGCAGTTCTTC. Translating it yields CASSTQLAGGHYEQFF.

In regard to this clone: The germline gene is not matched at one end of the junction; a read error may be the cause. This chain connects TRBV7-8 to TRBJ2-3, with 9 bases fitting TRBD2. The CDR3 covers 16 residues. Germline lookup yields CDR1 SGHVS and CDR2 FQNEAQ. CDR3: CAGSPRIAGGTDTQYF. The CDR3 nucleotides read TGTGCCGGCAGCCCCCGGATAGCGGGGGGCACAGATACGCAGTATTTT.